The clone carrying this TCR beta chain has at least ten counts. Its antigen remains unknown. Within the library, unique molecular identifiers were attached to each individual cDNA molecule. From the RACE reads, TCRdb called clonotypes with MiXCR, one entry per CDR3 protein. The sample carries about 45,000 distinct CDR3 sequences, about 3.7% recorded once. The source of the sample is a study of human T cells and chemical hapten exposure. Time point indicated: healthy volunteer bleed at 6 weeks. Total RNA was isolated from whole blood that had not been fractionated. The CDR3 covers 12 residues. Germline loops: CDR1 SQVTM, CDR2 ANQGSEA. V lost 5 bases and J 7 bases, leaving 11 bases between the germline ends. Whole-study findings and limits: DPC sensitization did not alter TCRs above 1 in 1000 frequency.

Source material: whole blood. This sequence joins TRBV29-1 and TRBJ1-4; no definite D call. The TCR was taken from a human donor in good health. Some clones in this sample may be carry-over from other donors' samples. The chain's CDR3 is CSVRLTIEKLFF. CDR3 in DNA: TGCAGCGTTAGGTTGACCATTGAAAAACTGTTTTTT.